The TCR beta chain described here comes from a study of CD8 T cells in Susac syndrome. Study-wide results and limits: Individuals included in the TCR sequencing and HLA analysis were acknowledged by the study to be relatively few in number.

There are 13 residues in the CDR3. The V gene lost 7 bases and the J gene lost 0 bases, with 12 bases spanning the gap. Germline values: CDR1 SQVTM, CDR2 ANQGSEA. The authors carried out high-throughput sequencing of TCR beta. They applied it to CD8+ and CD4+ T cells obtained from blood. With respect to this clonotype: The antigen is undetermined.

Reverse transcription of roughly 0.45 to 1 ug RNA was carried out with random hexamers. TCR beta CDR3 was amplified by immunoSEQ covering 54 Vbeta and 13 Jbeta. TCRdb re-analysed the immunoSEQ multiplex PCR reads in MiXCR, keeping a single row per CDR3 protein. The table shows about 180,000 distinct CDR3 sequences, with 85% to 95% occurring only once. The rearrangement uses TRBV29-1 and TRBJ1-1; D gene uncertain. Input material: CD4+ T cells from PBMCs. The TCR comes from a human donor with Susac syndrome. The CDR3 protein is CSGTLQLNTEAFF. The DNA of the CDR3 is TGCAGCGGAACCTTACAACTGAACACTGAAGCTTTCTTT.